This T cell receptor beta chain derives from a study of neoadjuvant nivolumab and ipilimumab in lung cancer. The V end was cut by 4 bases, the J end by 6 bases, with 16 bases between. Germline V gene lookup returns CDR1 SGDLS and CDR2 YYNGEE. The CDR3 has 15 amino acids. Using immunoSEQ multiplex PCR, the repertoire was profiled, and TCRdb retains in-frame clones only, with some absent. The sample shows tens of thousands of clones, around 80% of them seen only once. This specimen was peripheral blood, taken before neoadjuvant nivolumab, alone or with ipilimumab. The clonotype comes from an adult with non-small cell lung cancer. J is TRBJ1-4 and V is TRBV9; perhaps TRBD1 as D (5 bases). CDR3 region: CASSSSGTGYEKLFF. DNA of the CDR3: TGTGCCAGCAGCTCTTCCGGGACGGGTTATGAAAAACTGTTTTTT. The variable domain in full, with the rest retrieved from reference TRBV9 and TRBJ1-4, is DSGVTQTPKHLITATGQRVTLRCSPRSGDLSVYWYQQSLDQGLQFLIQYYNGEERAKGNILERFSAQQFPDLHSELNLSSLELGDSALYFCASSSSGTGYEKLFFGSGTQLSVL.